Following are 17 T cell receptor beta chains from one sample sequenced in a study of control samples from healthy donors and cancer patients. Generated by immunoSEQ multiplex PCR, the TCRdb table keeps only in-frame clones and is missing some. The table has about 410,000 clones, 75% to 95% seen once. The material sequenced was PBMCs. These receptors came from a man between 40 and 49 years old with head and neck cancer.

V usage is TRBV14 and J usage is TRBJ2-1; TRBD2 aligns across 10 bases. Germline V gene data show CDR1 as SGHDN and CDR2 as FVKESK. This CDR3 contains 17 residues. J was trimmed by 2 bases and V by 3 bases; bases with no gene match: 7. The CDR3 protein is CASSHGIAGGPYNEQFF. In nucleotides, the CDR3 is TGTGCCAGCAGCCATGGAATAGCGGGGGGCCCCTACAATGAGCAGTTCTTC.

V usage is TRBV24-1 and J usage is TRBJ2-3; D is possibly TRBD1 or TRBD2 (7 bases each). The germline gives CDR1 KGHDR, CDR2 SFDVKD. V lost 5 bases and J 2 bases, leaving 16 bases between the germline ends. This CDR3 spans 16 amino acids. CDR3 region: CATSGGGGPFTDTQYF. The CDR3 region has the DNA TGTGCCACCAGTGGGGGAGGGGGCCCTTTCACAGATACGCAGTATTTT.

V is TRBV11-3 and J is TRBJ2-2; D is undetermined. Trimming stripped 4 bases from V and 7 bases from J, with 7 bases between. The CDR3 totals 12 residues. Germline V gene sequence: CDR1 SGHNT, CDR2 YENEEA. Here the CDR3 DNA reads TGTGCCAGCAGCTACTGGGGCGGGGAGCTGTTTTTT. Translation: CASSYWGGELFF.

The V call is TRBV10-2, the J call TRBJ1-2, with D uncertain. Looked up from germline, CDR1 is WSHSY and CDR2 is SAAADI. Trimming took 0 bases from V and 4 from J, leaving 6 bases between them. The CDR3 is 13 residues long. The CDR3 loop is CASSESGAYGYTF. For the CDR3, the DNA is TGCGCCAGCAGTGAGTCGGGTGCCTATGGCTACACCTTC.

The chain combines TRBV28 with TRBJ1-1, with D perhaps matching TRBD1 (5 bases). The V and J ends lost 2 bases and 7 bases respectively, with 14 bases between them. The germline gives CDR1 MDHEN, CDR2 SYDVKM. The CDR3 is 14 residues long. The CDR3 coding sequence is TGTGCCAGCAGTTTAGGGGGGAGGATAATTGAAGCTTTCTTT. Residues: CASSLGGRIIEAFF. The variable domain in full, completed from reference TRBV28 and TRBJ1-1, reads DVKVTQSSRYLVKRTGEKVFLECVQDMDHENMFWYRQDPGLGLRLIYFSYDVKMKEKGDIPEGYSVSREKKERFSLILESASTNQTSMYLCASSLGGRIIEAFFGQGTRLTVV.

This sequence joins TRBV5-6 and TRBJ1-3; no clear D gene. Germline values: CDR1 SGHDT, CDR2 YYEEEE. This CDR3 region has 16 residues. V was clipped by 0 bases and J by 1 base, with 11 bases between them. The CDR3 loop is CASSLVAARSGNTIYF. CDR3 sequence (DNA): TGTGCCAGCAGCTTGGTGGCGGCTCGGTCTGGAAACACCATATATTTT.

This CDR3 is CANREASTDTQYF. CDR3 in DNA: TGTGCCAACCGGGAGGCTAGCACAGATACGCAGTATTTT. V gene TRBV10-3 combines with J gene TRBJ2-3, with 7 bases that match TRBD2. This CDR3 region has 13 residues. V lost 10 bases to trimming and J lost 0 bases; unmatched junction nucleotides: 4. Germline V gene data show CDR1 as ENHRY and CDR2 as SYGVKD.

This chain links TRBV15 with TRBJ2-2; TRBD2 matches 7 bases. Germline assignment: CDR1 LNHNV and CDR2 YYDKDF (reference sequence). V dropped 1 base and J dropped 4; count of bases not matched to a gene: 3. CDR3 length: 15 amino acids. The DNA of the CDR3 is TGTGCCACCAGCAGAGGGGAGGGCCGCACCGGGGAGCTGTTTTTT. This gives the protein CATSRGEGRTGELFF. Drawing the rest from reference TRBV15 and TRBJ2-2, the complete variable domain is DAMVIQNPRYQVTQFGKPVTLSCSQTLNHNVMYWYQQKSSQAPKLLFHYYDKDFNNEADTPDNFQSRRPNTSFCFLDIRSPGLGDTAMYLCATSRGEGRTGELFFGEGSRLTVL.

The rearrangement joins TRBV14 to TRBJ2-7; D unresolved. This CDR3 is 14 amino acids long. Trimming removed 0 bases from V and 3 bases from J, with 9 bases in between. The germline gives CDR1 SGHDN, CDR2 FVKESK. In DNA, the CDR3 is TGTGCCAGCAGCCAAGAGCCCTACCTCTACGAGCAGTACTTC. Encoded protein: CASSQEPYLYEQYF.

This chain joins TRBV30 and TRBJ2-1, with D possibly being TRBD2 (6 bases). Germline loops: CDR1 GTSNPN, CDR2 SVGIG (reference sequence). The V and J ends lost 2 bases and 10 bases respectively, with 18 bases between them. The CDR3 has 14 residues. CDR3 DNA: TGTGCCTGGAGTCAGGGACTCCCGGTTGGGGAGCAGTTCTTC. This sequence encodes CAWSQGLPVGEQFF.

CDR3 coding DNA: TGTGCCAGCAGTTACGCGGGACGTCGGAAGGGGGAAGCTTTCTTT. Encoded protein: CASSYAGRRKGEAFF. The chain recombines TRBV6-5 with TRBJ1-1; TRBD1 might be the D (5 bases). CDR1 is MNHEY and CDR2 is SVGAGI in the germline V gene. V lost 2 bases to trimming and J lost 8 bases, with 18 bases between them. The CDR3 contains 15 residues.

The chain joins TRBV27 to TRBJ2-1; D is undetermined. Germline loops: CDR1 MNHEY, CDR2 SMNVEV (reference sequence). This CDR3 has 15 amino acids. The germline V and J ends were trimmed by 6 bases and 0 bases, with 12 bases remaining between them. The CDR3 sequence: CASSGPPSSYNEQFF. The CDR3 coding sequence is TGTGCCAGCAGCGGGCCTCCGAGCTCCTACAATGAGCAGTTCTTC.

This sequence joins TRBV28 and TRBJ1-5; D gene ambiguous. Germline V gene sequence: CDR1 MDHEN, CDR2 SYDVKM. The CDR3 runs to 13 residues. V lost 3 bases to trimming and J lost 5 bases, with 8 bases between them. The CDR3 spells CASSFRPHQPQHF. CDR3 DNA: TGTGCCAGCAGTTTTAGGCCTCATCAGCCCCAGCATTTT.

The chain links TRBV6-5 to TRBJ1-1, with TRBD1 as a possible D gene (5 bases). The CDR3 runs 15 residues. Trimming shortened V by 4 bases and J by 7 bases, and 19 bases separated the two germline ends. Germline V lookup: CDR1 MNHEY, CDR2 SVGAGI. The CDR3 reads CASSFYRDANLEAFF. CDR3 nucleotides: TGTGCCAGCAGTTTCTATAGGGACGCCAACCTTGAAGCTTTCTTT.

The chain carries TRBV2 and TRBJ2-7; 9 bases agree with TRBD1. With 6 bases clipped from V and 2 bases from J, the junction kept 5 bases outside the gene matches. Germline CDR1 and CDR2: SNHLY and FYNNEI. The CDR3 extends over 14 amino acids. The CDR3 DNA reads as TGTGCCAGCAGGTCGGGACAGGGTGCCTACGAGCAGTACTTC. This translates into CASRSGQGAYEQYF.

This chain links TRBV5-1 with TRBJ2-3, with 10 bases that match TRBD2. With 4 bases clipped from V and 4 bases from J, the junction kept 9 bases outside the gene matches. Germline V lookup: CDR1 SGHRS, CDR2 YFSETQ. CDR3 length: 16 residues. The CDR3 loop reads CASSPPLAGVADTQYF. CDR3 nucleotide sequence: TGCGCCAGCAGCCCACCTCTAGCGGGAGTCGCAGATACGCAGTATTTT.

The chain joins TRBV24-1 to TRBJ2-1; D remains ambiguous. Germline V gene lookup returns CDR1 KGHDR and CDR2 SFDVKD. The length of the CDR3 is 17 residues. V gave up 2 bases and J gave up 9 bases, with 22 bases separating them. CDR3: CATSDSRWDHQGGEQFF. The CDR3 coding sequence is TGTGCCACCAGTGATTCCCGGTGGGATCACCAAGGTGGTGAGCAGTTCTTC.